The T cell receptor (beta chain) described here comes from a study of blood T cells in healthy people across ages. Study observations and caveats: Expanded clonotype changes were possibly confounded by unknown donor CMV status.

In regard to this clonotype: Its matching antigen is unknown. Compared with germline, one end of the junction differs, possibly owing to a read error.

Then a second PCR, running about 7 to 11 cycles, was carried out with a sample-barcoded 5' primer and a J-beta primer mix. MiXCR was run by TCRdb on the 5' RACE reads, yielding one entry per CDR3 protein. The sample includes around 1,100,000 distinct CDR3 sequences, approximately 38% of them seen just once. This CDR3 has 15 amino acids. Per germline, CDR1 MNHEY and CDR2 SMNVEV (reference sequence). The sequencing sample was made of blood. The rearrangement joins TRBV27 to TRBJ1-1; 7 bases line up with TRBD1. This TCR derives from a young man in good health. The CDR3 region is CASSTTGVEHTKAFF. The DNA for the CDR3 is TGTGCCAGCAGTACAACAGGGGTAGAACACACTAAAGCTTTCTTT.